The 22 T cell receptor beta chains given below trace back to one sample, sequenced in a study of T cells in tuberculosis. Sequencing used immunoSEQ multiplex PCR; TCRdb keeps in-frame clones, though not all of them. The data show approximately 53,000 clones, with about 96% seen just once and 1.4% held by the top ten. Regarding time point: new active TB diagnosis, blood taken before or within 7 days of starting treatment. Sequencing used PBMCs, obtained at tuberculosis diagnosis. These receptors all stem from an adult with tuberculosis.

V and J are TRBV5-1 and TRBJ2-1, with 8 bases that match TRBD1. The J segment lost 9 bases and the V segment lost 4 bases, leaving 6 bases of the junction unmatched. This CDR3 spans 13 amino acids. CDR1 and CDR2 from the germline V gene are SGHRS and YFSETQ. The CDR3: CASSTAGGVEQFF. The CDR3 DNA reads TGCGCCAGCAGCACCGCAGGGGGCGTTGAGCAGTTCTTC.

The chain carries TRBV5-4 and TRBJ2-5; D call uncertain. The CDR3 extends over 13 amino acids. V was trimmed by 3 bases and J by 0 bases, leaving 6 bases between them. CDR1 is SGHNT and CDR2 is YYREEE in the germline V gene (reference sequence). This chain's CDR3 is CASSSPYQETQYF. DNA for the CDR3: TGTGCCAGCAGCTCCCCGTACCAAGAGACCCAGTACTTC.

The J gene is TRBJ2-7, the V gene TRBV11-2; no clear D gene. Germline-derived CDR1 and CDR2 are SGHAT and FQNNGV. Trimming stripped 5 bases from V and 6 bases from J, with 14 bases between. The CDR3 loop spans 13 amino acids. The CDR3 loop reads CASSQLPRSEQYF. CDR3 coding DNA: TGTGCCAGCAGCCAACTTCCCCGAAGCGAGCAGTACTTC.

This clone was found a few times. The J gene is TRBJ2-2, the V gene TRBV30; D remains unclear. V was trimmed by 2 bases and J by 3 bases, leaving 10 bases between them. This CDR3 is built from 14 residues. CDR1 and CDR2 (germline): GTSNPN, SVGIG (reference sequence). CDR3 region: CAWSKRSDTGELFF. The CDR3 bases are TGTGCCTGGAGTAAAAGGAGTGACACCGGGGAGCTGTTTTTT.

This clone was found once. The V and J genes are TRBV18 and TRBJ2-1; D perhaps matches TRBD2 (5 bases). CDR1 is KGHSH and CDR2 is LQKENI in the germline V gene. This CDR3 comprises 14 residues. V lost 10 bases to trimming and J lost 2 bases, with 15 bases between them. CDR3 nucleotide sequence: TGTGCCACAGAGTCGGGAAAGACCTACAATGAGCAGTTCTTC. Protein product: CATESGKTYNEQFF.

V usage is TRBV11-2 and J usage is TRBJ2-1; D is ambiguous. The CDR3 is 14 residues long. Trimming shortened V by 4 bases and J by 0 bases, and 7 bases separated the two germline ends. CDR1 and CDR2 from the germline V gene are SGHAT and FQNNGV. Here the CDR3 reads CASSYTSSYNEQFF. The CDR3, as DNA: TGTGCCAGCAGCTATACAAGCTCCTACAATGAGCAGTTCTTC. The entire variable domain, with the rest obtained from reference TRBV11-2 and TRBJ2-1, is as follows: EAGVAQSPRYKIIEKRQSVAFWCNPISGHATLYWYQQILGQGPKLLIQFQNNGVVDDSQLPKDRFSAERLKGVDSTLKIQPAKLEDSAVYLCASSYTSSYNEQFFGPGTRLTVL.

This clone occurred once. V and J are TRBV29-1 and TRBJ2-3; D not certain. CDR3 length: 12 amino acids. Trimming took 4 bases from V and 6 from J, leaving 11 bases between them. Germline V gene data show CDR1 as SQVTM and CDR2 as ANQGSEA. CDR3 DNA: TGCAGCGTTGTCCTAGTTCGGGATACGCAGTATTTT. Its protein is CSVVLVRDTQYF.

The J gene is TRBJ2-7, the V gene TRBV7-2, with 10 bases lining up with TRBD2. V was clipped by 5 bases and J by 4 bases; unmatched bases: 2. The CDR3 covers 13 residues. Looked up from germline, CDR1 is SGHTA and CDR2 is FQGNSA. The CDR3 DNA reads as TGTGCCAGCAGCCGGGGACTAGCGTACGAGCAGTACTTC. Encoded protein: CASSRGLAYEQYF.

The V and J genes are TRBV27 and TRBJ1-2; 9 bases are shared with TRBD1. The CDR3 spans 15 residues. Germline V gives CDR1 MNHEY, CDR2 SMNVEV (reference sequence). The DNA of the CDR3 is TGTGCGACCCGGGGACAGGGACATCCTAACTATGGCTACACCTTC. As protein: CATRGQGHPNYGYTF.

The chain carries TRBV30 and TRBJ2-2, with D uncertain. The CDR3 contains 18 residues. Trimming stripped 3 bases from V and 0 bases from J, with 20 bases between. Per the germline V gene, CDR1 is GTSNPN and CDR2 is SVGIG (reference sequence). The CDR3 spells CAWSGTHADLANTGELFF. The CDR3 DNA reads as TGTGCCTGGAGCGGCACACACGCCGACTTGGCGAACACCGGGGAGCTGTTTTTT. The full variable domain, its missing parts supplied by reference TRBV30 and TRBJ2-2, is SQTIHQWPATLVQPVGSPLSLECTVEGTSNPNLYWYRQAAGRGLQLLFYSVGIGQISSEVPQNLSASRPQDRQFILSSKKLLLSDSGFYLCAWSGTHADLANTGELFFGEGSRLTVL.

The rearrangement uses TRBV4-3 and TRBJ2-3; 9 nucleotides align to TRBD2. Germline V gives CDR1 LGHNA, CDR2 YSLEER. With V trimmed by 4 bases and J by 4 bases, 3 bases remained unmatched. The CDR3 has 14 residues. The CDR3 loop reads CASSRTSAADTQYF. The CDR3 coding sequence is TGCGCCAGCAGCCGGACTAGCGCAGCAGATACGCAGTATTTT.

The chain uses TRBV19 and TRBJ2-2, with 9 positions matching TRBD2. The CDR3 length is 15 residues. With 2 bases clipped from V and 4 bases from J, the junction kept 2 bases outside the gene matches. Germline loops: CDR1 LNHDA, CDR2 SQIVND (reference sequence). The CDR3 DNA sequence: TGTGCCAGTAGTATACTAGCGGGACTCACCGGGGAGCTGTTTTTT. Its protein is CASSILAGLTGELFF.

J is TRBJ2-7 and V is TRBV30, with D unresolved. Between the trimmed V and J ends, which lost 2 bases and 3 bases, there was a span of 17 bases. Germline V lookup: CDR1 GTSNPN, CDR2 SVGIG (reference sequence). CDR3 length: 15 residues. In nucleotides, the CDR3 is TGTGCCTGGAGTAGCAGGATTTTTCAGAGCTACGAGCAGTACTTC. This codes for CAWSSRIFQSYEQYF.

J is TRBJ2-1 and V is TRBV15; the match to TRBD1 covers 7 bases. The CDR3 is 15 residues long. The J segment lost 1 base and the V segment lost 4 bases, leaving 4 bases of the junction unmatched. Germline V lookup: CDR1 LNHNV, CDR2 YYDKDF (reference sequence). CDR3 nucleotides: TGTGCCACCAGCAAAGGACAGGTTTCCTACAATGAGCAGTTCTTC. It translates to CATSKGQVSYNEQFF.

The chain employs TRBV11-2 and TRBJ2-7; 9 bases are shared with TRBD2. The V and J ends lost 5 bases and 0 bases, in that order; junction bases with no gene match: 8. Per the germline V gene, CDR1 is SGHAT and CDR2 is FQNNGV. The CDR3 totals 16 residues. The chain's CDR3 is CASSPTRLADSYEQYF. For the CDR3, the DNA is TGTGCCAGCAGCCCGACGCGACTAGCGGACTCCTACGAGCAGTACTTC.

This sequence joins TRBV5-5 and TRBJ2-2; possible D gene TRBD2, 5 bases. The CDR3 has 17 residues. CDR1 and CDR2 from the germline V gene are SGHKS and YYEKEE (reference sequence). The V end was cut by 2 bases, the J end by 4 bases, with 18 bases between. In DNA, the CDR3 is TGTGCCAGCAGCTTTGTGTCTTTTCGGGGTTTCACCGGGGAGCTGTTTTTT. It specifies CASSFVSFRGFTGELFF. Combining the CDR3 with reference TRBV5-5 and TRBJ2-2 gives the whole variable domain DAGVTQSPTHLIKTRGQQVTLRCSPISGHKSVSWYQQVLGQGPQFIFQYYEKEERGRGNFPDRFSARQFPNYSSELNVNALLLGDSALYLCASSFVSFRGFTGELFFGEGSRLTVL.

The chain has TRBV9 and TRBJ2-2; a possible D gene is TRBD1 (6 bases). V was shortened by 2 bases and J by 5 bases, with 10 bases between the two germline ends. The germline CDR1 and CDR2 sequences are SGDLS and YYNGEE. The CDR3 totals 14 residues. Here the CDR3 DNA reads TGTGCCAGCAGCGTCAAACAGGGTACCGGGGAGCTGTTTTTT. Translating gives CASSVKQGTGELFF.

V and J are TRBV5-1 and TRBJ1-3; D remains unclear. The V end lost 0 bases, the J end lost 2 bases, and 12 bases lay between the germline ends. CDR3 length equals 16 residues. Germline assignment: CDR1 SGHRS and CDR2 YFSETQ. Here the CDR3 reads CASSLGAGLTGNTIYF. The CDR3 DNA reads TGCGCCAGCAGCTTGGGTGCAGGTCTTACTGGAAACACCATATATTTT.

This clone was seen a handful of times. The genes are TRBV10-3 and TRBJ1-5; D is unresolved. The CDR3 is made up of 13 amino acids. Germline V gives CDR1 ENHRY, CDR2 SYGVKD. Trimming took 0 bases from V and 7 from J, leaving 7 bases between them. The CDR3 reads CAISESGRQPQHF. Written as DNA, the CDR3 is TGTGCCATCAGTGAGTCAGGGAGGCAGCCCCAGCATTTT.

This chain links TRBV6-6 with TRBJ2-6; D gene ambiguous. The germline CDR1 and CDR2 sequences are MNHNY and SVGAGI (reference sequence). This CDR3 contains 15 residues. Between the trimmed V and J ends, which lost 6 bases and 0 bases, there was a span of 9 bases. The DNA for the CDR3 is TGTGCCAGCAGCCCGGTTGGCTCTGGGGCCAACGTCCTGACTTTC. Protein sequence: CASSPVGSGANVLTF.

This chain links TRBV19 with TRBJ2-7; D is possibly TRBD2 (6 bases). Germline-derived CDR1 and CDR2 are LNHDA and SQIVND (reference sequence). V was pared by 6 bases and J by 1 base, with 13 bases between. This CDR3 contains 14 residues. The CDR3 region is CASSQRAFSYEQYF. The CDR3 nucleotides read TGTGCCAGTAGCCAGCGGGCGTTTTCCTACGAGCAGTACTTC.

The genes are TRBV25-1 and TRBJ2-3; 8 nucleotides line up with TRBD2. Germline lookup yields CDR1 MGHDK and CDR2 SYGVNS. This CDR3 spans 13 amino acids. J gave up 4 bases and V 7 bases, and 4 bases lay outside the gene matches. This chain's CDR3 is CASTPGRADTQYF. For the CDR3, the DNA is TGTGCCAGCACCCCCGGGAGGGCAGATACGCAGTATTTT.